Listed below are T cell receptor beta chains from one sample, sequenced in a study of blood T cell repertoires in COVID-19. Measured with immunoSEQ multiplex PCR; TCRdb has only the in-frame clones, and not every one. The sample contains about 130,000 clones, around 88% of which appear only once. The sample taken for sequencing was peripheral blood. These TCRs come from a man in his fifties with acute or convalescent COVID-19. CDR3s include the opening cysteine and the closing phenylalanine or tryptophan. D genes are given only for firm matches. Only some rows state a clone size, as once, few, many or a class for expanded clones.

j_call | clone_size | d_call | v_call | cdr3_aa | cdr3_nt
TRBJ1-1 | . | . | TRBV10-3 | CAISESQVSTEAFF | TGTGCCATCAGTGAGTCCCAAGTCAGCACTGAAGCTTTCTTT
TRBJ1-2 | . | . | TRBV28 | CASTVGWRGSGYGYTF | TGTGCCAGCACCGTCGGGTGGAGGGGATCGGGCTATGGCTACACCTTC
TRBJ2-1 | . | TRBD1 | TRBV6-5 | CASSYDGQGDNEQFF | TGTGCCAGCAGTTACGATGGACAGGGTGATAATGAGCAGTTCTTC
TRBJ1-4 | . | TRBD1 | TRBV5-4 | CASSLGGQGATNEKLFF | TGTGCCAGCAGCTTGGGGGGACAGGGAGCAACTAATGAAAAACTGTTTTTT
TRBJ2-7 | . | TRBD2 | TRBV5-1 | CASSFTSGRYEQYF | TGCGCCAGCAGCTTTACTAGCGGGAGATACGAGCAGTACTTC
TRBJ1-2 | . | . | TRBV2 | CASTREYGYTF | TGTGCCAGCACCCGAGAGTATGGCTACACCTTC
TRBJ2-1 | . | TRBD2 | TRBV10-3 | CAISESGTSGGNEQFF | TGTGCCATCAGTGAGTCGGGGACTAGCGGGGGCAATGAGCAGTTCTTC
TRBJ2-1 | . | . | TRBV28 | CASTSSTYNEQFF | TGTGCCAGTACTAGCAGTACCTACAATGAGCAGTTCTTC
TRBJ1-2 | . | TRBD1 | TRBV5-4 | CASSRGTGPNYGYTF | TGTGCCAGCAGCCGCGGGACAGGGCCTAACTATGGCTACACCTTC
TRBJ2-1 | few | . | TRBV3-1/TRBV3-2 | CASSRPGGIHNEQFF | TGTGCCAGCAGCCGTCCTGGGGGGATCCACAATGAGCAGTTCTTC
TRBJ1-2 | . | TRBD1 | TRBV11-2 | CASSLRIPGQDGGGYTF | TGTGCCAGCAGCTTAAGAATTCCGGGACAGGACGGAGGAGGCTACACCTTC
TRBJ1-2 | . | . | TRBV29-1 | CSVAPRLREDYGYTF | TGCAGCGTCGCCCCCCGGTTGAGGGAGGACTATGGCTACACCTTC
TRBJ1-5 | . | TRBD1 | TRBV6-5 | CASKEGAEDQPQHF | TGTGCCAGCAAGGAGGGGGCTGAAGATCAGCCCCAGCATTTT
TRBJ2-7 | . | . | TRBV5-1 | CASSLAGLTTYEQYF | TGCGCCAGCAGCTTGGCCGGGCTGACTACCTACGAGCAGTACTTC
TRBJ1-5 | once | TRBD1 | TRBV10-3 | CAIGGQGEGNQPQHF | TGTGCCATCGGCGGACAGGGTGAAGGCAATCAGCCCCAGCATTTT
TRBJ1-2 | . | . | TRBV29-1 | CSVEDNRSYGYTF | TGCAGCGTTGAGGATAACAGGTCCTATGGCTACACCTTC
TRBJ1-2 | . | . | TRBV18 | CASSYFLQAGDFSDGYTF | TGTGCCAGCTCATATTTTCTCCAGGCAGGGGATTTTTCGGATGGCTACACCTTC
TRBJ1-3 | . | . | TRBV5-8 | CASVQVSFTIYF | TGTGCCAGCGTCCAGGTCTCGTTCACCATATATTTT
TRBJ1-2 | . | TRBD1 | TRBV7-9 | CASSLGGTGGTGYTF | TGTGCCAGCAGCCTGGGGGGGACAGGCGGGACTGGCTACACCTTC
TRBJ1-3 | . | TRBD1 | TRBV6-5 | CAAGGDSGNTIYF | TGTGCTGCAGGGGGAGACTCTGGAAACACCATATATTTT
TRBJ2-6 | . | . | TRBV5-4 | CASSLFGPGANVLTF | TGTGCCAGCAGCCTTTTCGGTCCCGGGGCCAACGTCCTGACTTTC
TRBJ2-3 | . | TRBD2 | TRBV7-2 | CASSLGGSPEDTQYF | TGTGCCAGCAGCTTAGGCGGGAGTCCCGAGGATACGCAGTATTTT
TRBJ1-4 | . | . | TRBV2 | CASIGGLTTNEKLFF | TGTGCCAGCATTGGAGGGCTCACAACTAATGAAAAACTGTTTTTT
TRBJ2-1 | . | . | TRBV11-3 | CASSGRTQGGEQFF | TGTGCCAGCAGCGGCCGGACCCAGGGAGGTGAGCAGTTCTTC
TRBJ1-1 | . | . | TRBV2 | CASSEVGRASAEAFF | TGTGCCAGCAGTGAAGTGGGCAGGGCGAGCGCTGAAGCTTTCTTT
TRBJ2-1 | . | TRBD2 | TRBV4-2 | CASSRGGLAGDNEQFF | TGTGCCAGCAGCCGCGGGGGGCTAGCGGGGGACAATGAGCAGTTCTTC
TRBJ2-2 | . | . | TRBV24-1 | CATSGSSAPNTGELFF | TGTGCCACCAGCGGATCTAGCGCCCCGAACACCGGGGAGCTGTTTTTT
TRBJ2-3 | . | . | TRBV3-1/TRBV3-2 | CASSHQGSVGTQYF | TGTGCCAGCAGCCACCAGGGTTCGGTTGGTACGCAGTATTTT
TRBJ2-7 | . | TRBD1 | TRBV6-6 | CASSYAGQGTYEQYF | TGTGCCAGCAGTTACGCGGGACAGGGGACCTACGAGCAGTACTTC
TRBJ2-1 | . | TRBD1 | TRBV3-1/TRBV3-2 | CASSRGQGLEQFF | TGTGCCAGCAGCCGGGGACAGGGCCTTGAGCAGTTCTTC